These 8 T cell receptor beta chains came from one sample sequenced in a study of T cell clonality in common variable immunodeficiency (dated by TCRdb to 2015 to 2017). Library prep was done by the immunoSEQ multiplex PCR assay. TCRdb provides this immuneACCESS table in a form limited to in-frame rearrangements. Some clones are lacking; in checked studies, under half of them reflect an unresolved V gene, and why the rest are absent is not known. The table shows roughly 32,000 clones here, with no singletons. The ten largest clonotypes hold about 4.5% of the sample. The material sequenced was peripheral blood mononuclear cells. The receptors originated from a person aged 18 to 70 in good health.

This clone was counted at least ten times. The observed sequence ends 3 residues before the CDR3 terminus, with the missing tail filled in from the germline J gene. The chain joins TRBV18 to TRBJ2-7; TRBD2 matches at 9 bases. The CDR3 extends over 15 amino acids. The ends lost 6 bases at V and 6 bases at J; junction bases unmatched: 12. Germline V gene sequence: CDR1 KGHSH, CDR2 LQKENI. CDR3 protein: CASSYQIAGDREQYF. Partial CDR3 DNA: TGTGCCAGCTCTTATCAGATAGCGGGAGATCGCGAG.

This clone has at least ten counts. This same CDR3 is encoded by further DNA sequences in the sample. CDR3 sequence: CASSLGRAGNTIYF. The CDR3 bases that were read are TGTGCCAGCAGCTTAGGCAGGGCTGGAAACACC. The V gene is TRBV7-2, the J gene TRBJ1-3; maybe TRBD1 (5 bases). The read terminates 3 residues before the CDR3 end, so the remaining end is supplied by the germline J gene. Deletions cut 1 base from V and 2 bases from J, with 6 bases between. The CDR3 is 14 residues long. From germline, CDR1 is SGHTA and CDR2 FQGNSA.

This clone was recorded at least ten times. The CDR3 end falls 3 residues outside the read, so it is completed with the germline J gene. This rearrangement joins TRBV7-3 to TRBJ1-1; D uncertain. Germline V lookup: CDR1 SGHTA, CDR2 FQGTGA. V lost 5 bases and J 1 base, leaving 11 bases between the germline ends. This CDR3 is built from 14 residues. CDR3 sequence: CASSRREGNTEAFF. The CDR3 bases that were read are TGTGCCAGCAGCCGGAGAGAGGGGAACACTGAA.

This clone was observed a few times. The read terminates 3 residues before the CDR3 end, so the remaining end is supplied by the germline J gene. The V and J genes are TRBV7-2 and TRBJ2-7; no firm D call. Germline V gene lookup returns CDR1 SGHTA and CDR2 FQGNSA. The V and J ends lost 0 bases and 0 bases respectively, with 15 bases between them. This CDR3 spans 17 amino acids. The CDR3 here is CASSLAGYSSSSYEQYF. Partial CDR3 DNA: TGTGCCAGCAGCTTAGCGGGCTATTCCTCGAGCTCCTACGAG.

This clone has a handful of counts. The read halts 3 residues ahead of the CDR3 end, with the missing end drawn from the germline J gene. The chain combines TRBV5-1 with TRBJ2-1; 7 bases agree with TRBD2. Germline CDR1 reads SGHRS; CDR2 reads YFSETQ. Trimming took 0 bases from V and 0 from J; bases not matched to a gene: 3. This CDR3 is 16 amino acids long. The part of the CDR3 DNA that was read is TGCGCCAGCAGCTTGGCCACTAGCGACTCCTACAATGAG. Residues: CASSLATSDSYNE. The entire CDR3 reads CASSLATSDSYNEQFF.

This clone was recorded many times. The sequenced fragment ends 3 residues before the CDR3 boundary, so the rest is inferred from the germline J gene. The rearrangement uses TRBV5-1 and TRBJ2-5; 10 positions agree with TRBD1. Trimming cost V 4 bases and J 4 bases; bases outside gene matches: 4. Germline V gives CDR1 SGHRS, CDR2 YFSETQ. This CDR3 is built from 14 residues. The CDR3 reads CASSQTGGRETQYF. The CDR3 DNA, read in part, is TGCGCCAGCAGCCAGACAGGGGGCCGAGAGACC.

This clone showed up just a few times. The read finishes 3 residues shy of the CDR3 end, and the germline J gene is used to complete it. The gene calls are TRBV2 and TRBJ1-1, with D possibly matching TRBD1 (5 bases). Germline V gene sequence: CDR1 SNHLY, CDR2 FYNNEI. The CDR3 spans 14 residues. V was cut by 8 bases and J by 4 bases, with 17 bases left in between. Incomplete CDR3 DNA: TGTGCCAGCTGGGAAGGCAGGGTGGGCACTGAA. The encoded protein is CASWEGRVGTE. Given in full, the CDR3 is CASWEGRVGTEAFF.

To note about this clone: The read gets to within 3 residues of the CDR3 end, and the germline J gene fills in the rest. The gene calls are TRBV10-2 and TRBJ1-2, with D possibly TRBD1 on 5 matching bases. This CDR3 has 14 residues. Germline CDR1 is WSHSY and CDR2 is SAAADI. The CDR3 spells CASSDSTGFSGYTF. CDR3 bases read: TGCGCCAGCAGTGACTCAACAGGATTCAGCGGC.